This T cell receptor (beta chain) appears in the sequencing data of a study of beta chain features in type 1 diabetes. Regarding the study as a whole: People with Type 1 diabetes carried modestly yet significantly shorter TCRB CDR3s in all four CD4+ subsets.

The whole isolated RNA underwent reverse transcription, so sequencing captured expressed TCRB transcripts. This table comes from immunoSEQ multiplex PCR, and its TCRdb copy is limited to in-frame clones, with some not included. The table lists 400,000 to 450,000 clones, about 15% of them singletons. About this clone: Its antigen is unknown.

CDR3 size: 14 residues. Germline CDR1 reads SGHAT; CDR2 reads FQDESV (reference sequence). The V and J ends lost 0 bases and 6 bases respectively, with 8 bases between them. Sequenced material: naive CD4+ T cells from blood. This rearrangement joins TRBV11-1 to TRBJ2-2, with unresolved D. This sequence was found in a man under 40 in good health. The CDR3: CASSLAGTAGELFF. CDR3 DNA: TGTGCCAGCAGCTTAGCGGGTACCGCCGGGGAGCTGTTTTTT.